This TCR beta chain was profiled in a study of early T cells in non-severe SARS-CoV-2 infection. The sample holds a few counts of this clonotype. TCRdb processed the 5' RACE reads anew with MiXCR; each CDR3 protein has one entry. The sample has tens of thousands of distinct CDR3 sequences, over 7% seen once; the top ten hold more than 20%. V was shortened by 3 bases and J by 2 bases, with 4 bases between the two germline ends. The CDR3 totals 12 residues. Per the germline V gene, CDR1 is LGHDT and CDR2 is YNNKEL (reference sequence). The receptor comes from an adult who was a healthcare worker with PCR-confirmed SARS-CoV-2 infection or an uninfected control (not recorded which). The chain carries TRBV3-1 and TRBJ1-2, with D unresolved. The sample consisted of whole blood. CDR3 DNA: TGTGCCAGCAGCCAGGCCAACTATGGCTACACCTTC. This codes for CASSQANYGYTF. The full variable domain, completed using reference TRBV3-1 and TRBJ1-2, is DTAVSQTPKYLVTQMGNDKSIKCEQNLGHDTMYWYKQDSKKFLKIMFSYNNKELIINETVPNRFSPKSPDKAHLNLHINSLELGDSAVYFCASSQANYGYTFGSGTRLTVV.